One and the same sample provided the 17 T cell receptor beta chains below, sequenced in a study of cytomegalovirus exposure and HLA in healthy donors. TCRdb keeps only in-frame clones here, not all; method: immunoSEQ multiplex PCR. Of fewer than 300,000 clones in the sample, roughly 90% were seen once. Sequencing used PBMCs. The receptors were gathered from a woman younger than 35 in good health and CMV-seronegative.

J is TRBJ1-1 and V is TRBV2; D not certain. The CDR3 sequence is 14 residues long. V was shortened by 6 bases and J by 4 bases, with 15 bases between the two germline ends. Germline CDR1 SNHLY, CDR2 FYNNEI. This chain's CDR3 is CASRIPLPGTEAFF. The CDR3 region has the DNA TGTGCCAGCAGGATACCCTTACCGGGCACTGAAGCTTTCTTT.

The V call is TRBV5-6, the J call TRBJ2-7; D is unclear. Germline V gives CDR1 SGHDT, CDR2 YYEEEE. This CDR3 has 12 residues. Trimming removed 2 bases at V and 6 bases at J, with 9 bases between. This CDR3 reads CASSFGAGEQYF. CDR3 sequence (DNA): TGTGCCAGCAGCTTCGGAGCCGGCGAGCAGTACTTC.

The chain couples TRBV30 to TRBJ1-5, with 8 bases identical to TRBD1. CDR1 is GTSNPN and CDR2 is SVGIG in the germline V gene (reference sequence). J lost 0 bases, V lost 0 bases, and 13 bases had no gene match. The CDR3 extends over 19 amino acids. DNA of the CDR3: TGTGCCTGGAGTGTAAGTGGCCCAGGGGGCCCCTATAGCAATCAGCCCCAGCATTTT. It yields the protein CAWSVSGPGGPYSNQPQHF.

The chain links TRBV11-3 to TRBJ2-7, with D maybe TRBD1 (5 bases). V lost 2 bases and J 7 bases, leaving 9 bases between the germline ends. The CDR3 sequence is 12 residues long. Germline CDR1 and CDR2: SGHNT and YENEEA. The CDR3 reads CASSLRAGEQYF. CDR3 nucleotides: TGTGCCAGCAGCTTAAGGGCAGGGGAGCAGTACTTC.

This clone is a singleton in its sample. The chain carries TRBV28 and TRBJ1-4; TRBD1 might be the D (5 bases). Trimming pared 3 bases from V and 3 bases from J, leaving 20 bases between. The length of the CDR3 is 18 residues. Per the germline V gene, CDR1 is MDHEN and CDR2 is SYDVKM. This CDR3 is CASSFSSGLRMANEKLFF. The DNA of the CDR3 is TGTGCCAGCAGTTTCTCGTCAGGGCTCCGGATGGCTAATGAAAAACTGTTTTTT.

The CDR3 DNA reads TGCGCCAGCAGCTTGCCTGACAATGAGCAGTTCTTC. It yields the protein CASSLPDNEQFF. The chain employs TRBV5-1 and TRBJ2-1; no clear D. Trimming pared 1 base from V and 5 bases from J, leaving 4 bases between. From germline, CDR1 is SGHRS and CDR2 YFSETQ. The CDR3 has 12 amino acids.

This clone was counted once. The chain carries TRBV6-5 and TRBJ2-7; 10 bases align to TRBD1. With V trimmed by 0 bases and J by 3 bases, 5 bases remained unmatched. CDR1 and CDR2 (germline): MNHEY, SVGAGI. The CDR3 length is 16 residues. CDR3: CASSYSRQGASYEQYF. The CDR3 DNA follows: TGTGCCAGCAGTTACTCGAGACAGGGGGCTAGCTACGAGCAGTACTTC.

The chain has TRBV6-6 and TRBJ2-7; 8 nucleotides line up with TRBD1. The CDR3 covers 12 residues. From germline, CDR1 is MNHNY and CDR2 SVGAGI (reference sequence). J was trimmed by 6 bases and V by 7 bases; bases with no gene match: 5. CDR3 residues: CASMGQAGEQYF. For the CDR3, the DNA is TGTGCCAGCATGGGACAGGCCGGCGAGCAGTACTTC.

This clone was counted a single time. V gene TRBV5-1 combines with J gene TRBJ2-5; 8 nucleotides agree with TRBD2. The CDR3 runs 16 residues. J was trimmed by 4 bases and V by 4 bases; bases with no gene match: 12. Germline loops: CDR1 SGHRS, CDR2 YFSETQ. The CDR3 nucleotides read TGCGCCAGCAGCCTTTCGACTAGCGCGAGACTAGAGACCCAGTACTTC. Encoded protein: CASSLSTSARLETQYF.

The chain joins TRBV28 to TRBJ1-2; 11 nucleotides align to TRBD1. Per germline, CDR1 MDHEN and CDR2 SYDVKM. Trimming took 3 bases from V and 4 from J; bases not matched to a gene: 10. There are 17 residues in the CDR3. The DNA of the CDR3 is TGTGCCAGCAGTTTGATGGGACAGGGGGTACGGGTCTATGGCTACACCTTC. Encoded protein: CASSLMGQGVRVYGYTF.

V and J are TRBV18 and TRBJ2-6, with 7 bases fitting TRBD1. CDR1 is KGHSH and CDR2 is LQKENI in the germline V gene. The V segment lost 0 bases and the J segment 2 bases; nucleotides outside the gene matches: 4. The length of the CDR3 is 17 residues. The CDR3 reads CASSPPKGATGANVLTF. The CDR3 DNA reads as TGTGCCAGCTCACCACCTAAGGGGGCAACTGGGGCCAACGTCCTGACTTTC. The whole variable domain, remainder taken from reference TRBV18 and TRBJ2-6, is NAGVMQNPRHLVRRRGQEARLRCSPMKGHSHVYWYRQLPEEGLKFMVYLQKENIIDESGMPKERFSAEFPKEGPSILRIQQVVRGDSAAYFCASSPPKGATGANVLTFGAGSRLTVL.

The chain is built from TRBV27 and TRBJ1-1, with no clear D. CDR3 length equals 12 residues. Germline-derived CDR1 and CDR2 are MNHEY and SMNVEV (reference sequence). V lost 5 bases and J lost 8, with 12 bases in between. CDR3 loop: CASSRPGKEAFF. DNA of the CDR3: TGTGCCAGCAGTCGGCCGGGAAAAGAAGCTTTCTTT.

This chain joins TRBV27 and TRBJ1-1; D is perhaps TRBD1 (6 bases). The germline V and J ends were trimmed by 6 bases and 0 bases, with 14 bases remaining between them. There are 15 residues in the CDR3. CDR1 and CDR2 from the germline V gene are MNHEY and SMNVEV (reference sequence). CDR3 in amino acids: CASSFRGAMNTEAFF. The CDR3 DNA reads TGTGCCAGCAGCTTCCGGGGGGCCATGAACACTGAAGCTTTCTTT.

This rearrangement joins TRBV11-2 to TRBJ2-7; D is uncertain. The germline V gene encodes CDR1 SGHAT and CDR2 FQNNGV. The CDR3 has 13 amino acids. Trimming cost V 2 bases and J 3 bases, with 8 bases left between them. The CDR3 nucleotides read TGTGCCAGCAGCTTATTGAGGAACTACGAGCAGTACTTC. Amino acid sequence: CASSLLRNYEQYF.

This sequence joins TRBV9 and TRBJ1-2; D uncertain. The CDR3 is 11 residues long. Germline V gene lookup returns CDR1 SGDLS and CDR2 YYNGEE. Trimming pared 7 bases from V and 14 bases from J, leaving 18 bases between. The CDR3: CASGAGTYQTF. Here the CDR3 DNA reads TGTGCCAGCGGTGCAGGAACCTACCAAACCTTC.

As for this clone: At the DNA level, this CDR3 is encoded by other sequences in the same sample as well. The CDR3 sequence is CASSLTRSYEQYF. CDR3 nucleotides: TGTGCCAGCAGTTTAACCAGGTCGTACGAGCAGTACTTC. The chain is built from TRBV27 and TRBJ2-7; D uncertain. V was trimmed by 2 bases and J by 4 bases, leaving 9 bases between them. The CDR3 length is 13 residues. The germline V gene has CDR1 MNHEY and CDR2 SMNVEV (reference sequence).

The chain is built from TRBV6-5 and TRBJ1-5, with 7 bases identical to TRBD1. V was pared by 8 bases and J by 6 bases, with 10 bases of the junction left unmatched. Germline CDR1 reads MNHEY; CDR2 reads SVGAGI. This CDR3 has 14 amino acids. CDR3 loop: CASSQGEEGQPQHF. CDR3 DNA: TGTGCCAGCTCTCAGGGGGAGGAGGGTCAGCCCCAGCATTTT.